The rows below give T cell receptor beta chains drawn from one sample of a study of blood T cells in healthy people across ages. TCRdb independently ran MiXCR on the 5' RACE reads; one entry per CDR3 protein. The sample contains 1 million or so distinct CDR3 sequences, 35% to 55% of which appear only once. Input material: blood. These receptors originate from a woman aged 55-70 years in good health. CDR3s include the opening cysteine and the closing phenylalanine or tryptophan. D genes are given only for firm matches. Expanded clones get a size class; other rows say once, few or many, or leave the size out.

D: -
J: TRBJ1-1
size: few
V: TRBV28
DNA: TGTGCCAGCAGCTCCGGTCAGATACTTGAAGCTTTCTTT
CDR3: CASSSGQILEAFF

D: TRBD1
J: TRBJ1-2
size: -
V: TRBV6-1
DNA: TGTGCCAGCAGTGCCGACGCAGGGGGCGGAATTGGCTACACCTTC
CDR3: CASSADAGGGIGYTF

D: TRBD2
J: TRBJ2-7
size: -
V: TRBV5-1
DNA: TGCGCCAGCAAAGCGGGAGGGTCACTAGTCTACGAGCAGTACTTC
CDR3: CASKAGGSLVYEQYF

D: -
J: TRBJ1-2
size: -
V: TRBV29-1
DNA: TGCAGCGTTGAAGCCCCAGGGTCTTATGGCTGCACCTTC
CDR3: CSVEAPGSYGCTF

D: -
J: TRBJ2-1
size: -
V: TRBV2
DNA: TGTGCCAGCAGTAGGCGCGGAGGGAATGAGCAGTTCTTC
CDR3: CASSRRGGNEQFF

D: TRBD2
J: TRBJ2-6
size: -
V: TRBV6-2/TRBV6-3
DNA: TGTGCCAGCAGCGGGGGGTACGGGTCCTCTGGGGCCAGCGTCCTGACTTTC
CDR3: CASSGGYGSSGASVLTF

D: -
J: TRBJ2-7
size: -
V: TRBV6-4
DNA: TGTGCCAGCAGGACAGGGGCCTCCACCGGGACTAGCCACGCCAACTCCTACAATGAGCAGTACTTC
CDR3: CASRTGASTGTSHANSYNEQYF

D: TRBD2
J: TRBJ2-5
size: few
V: TRBV7-8
DNA: TGTGCCAGCAGCCCCGCCCTTAGCGGGAGGGAGACCCAGTACTTC
CDR3: CASSPALSGRETQYF

D: TRBD1
J: TRBJ1-5
size: -
V: TRBV9
DNA: TGTGCCAGCAGCGCGAGGGACAGGGGCGATCAGCCCCAGCATTTT
CDR3: CASSARDRGDQPQHF

D: TRBD2
J: TRBJ2-7
size: few
V: TRBV11-3
DNA: TGTGCCAGCAGCCCGAGCGGGGGTAACGAGCAGTACTTC
CDR3: CASSPSGGNEQYF

D: TRBD1
J: TRBJ1-2
size: -
V: TRBV9
DNA: TGTGCCAGCCAGCACCAGGACAGGCCCCTCTATGGCTACACCTTC
CDR3: CASQHQDRPLYGYTF

D: -
J: TRBJ2-5
size: many
V: TRBV2
DNA: TGTGCCAGCAGTGGGACTCGGAAGGGCGAGACCCAGTACTTC
CDR3: CASSGTRKGETQYF

D: TRBD2
J: TRBJ2-1
size: few
V: TRBV7-3
DNA: TGTGCCAGCAGCGTCACGCTAGCGGGAGGGGACAATGAGCAGTTCTTC
CDR3: CASSVTLAGGDNEQFF

D: -
J: TRBJ2-5
size: -
V: TRBV28
DNA: TGTGCCAGCAGTGTAAGGCCCCACGAGACCCAGTACTTC
CDR3: CASSVRPHETQYF

D: TRBD1
J: TRBJ2-5
size: -
V: TRBV10-3
DNA: TGTGCCATTAAAACAGGGGGCGCAGAGACCCAGTACTTC
CDR3: CAIKTGGAETQYF

D: -
J: TRBJ2-2
size: -
V: TRBV27
DNA: TGTGCCAGCAGTTTAATTATTCGGCGCGCGGAGCTGTTTTTT
CDR3: CASSLIIRRAELFF

D: TRBD2
J: TRBJ2-1
size: -
V: TRBV7-9
DNA: TGTGCCAGCAGCATTAGGGCAGGTAGCGGGGACAATGAGCAGTTCTTC
CDR3: CASSIRAGSGDNEQFF

D: -
J: TRBJ1-2
size: -
V: TRBV4-2
DNA: TGTGCCAGCAGCCAAGCCGCAGGGGTTTCGAGCTATGGCTACACCTTC
CDR3: CASSQAAGVSSYGYTF

D: -
J: TRBJ2-1
size: once
V: TRBV9
DNA: TGTGCCAGCAGCGCCTCAACAGGTTGTTTCGATGAGCAGTTCTTC
CDR3: CASSASTGCFDEQFF

D: -
J: TRBJ2-7
size: few
V: TRBV20-1
DNA: TGCAGTGCTAGTGCAGGTCGGGACGAGCAGTACTTC
CDR3: CSASAGRDEQYF

D: -
J: TRBJ2-1
size: -
V: TRBV14
DNA: TGTGCCAGCAGCCAAGATTGGTTTTTGAGCGGCTCAACGGGGAATGAGCAGTTCTTC
CDR3: CASSQDWFLSGSTGNEQFF

D: -
J: TRBJ2-7
size: -
V: TRBV4-1
DNA: TGCGCCAGCAGCCGAGGCTTAGACCTTGAGCAGTACTTC
CDR3: CASSRGLDLEQYF